A single T cell receptor (beta chain) is shown here with its context. Its antigen is currently not known. This may be a read error: a much more frequent sequence differs by one nucleotide. Stable Graves' hyperthyroidism was defined as the absence of progression to ophthalmopathy over 18 months of follow-up. Hyperthyroidism patients were newly diagnosed, with disease duration under 2 months, and aged 18 to 65 years. Any patient with an uncontrolled infection, another autoimmune disease, pregnancy or lactation was excluded. Clinical symptoms, serum thyroxine and TRAb, thyroid ultrasound, and orbital computed tomography formed the basis for the diagnoses. Ficoll-Paque density gradient centrifugation was used to isolate PBMCs from around 9.1 ml of fresh peripheral blood. Total RNA was extracted using Trizol reagent, and RNA quality was assessed on an Agilent 2100 Bioanalyzer. The TCR beta CDR3 regions were amplified from RNA transcripts. A first-round RT-PCR of the TCR CDR3 used the HTBI primer set with the Qiagen OneStep RT-PCR kit. Libraries were constructed in a second round of multiplex PCR, after which size selection and purification were carried out. Paired-end sequencing of the libraries was performed with 100 bp reads on an Illumina HiSeq2000. On the study's bioinformatics: Raw data were processed with SOAPnuke, discarding reads with adapters, uncalled bases, mean Phred below 15, or no exact constant-primer or identifier match. High-quality paired reads were merged with COPE v1.2.5, and unique nucleotide sequences were defined as clonotypes. MiTCR v1.1 was used to align clonotypes to the IMGT TRBV, TRBD and TRBJ reference segments. Analysis was restricted to V-J combinations with a frequency above 0.0001, which covered roughly 99% of repertoires. The TCS score was defined as the ratio of F50 (clonal expansion) to E x V (chaos), calculated using BLOSUM62-based TCRdist between CDR3 peptides within each V-J. Welch's t-statistics and random forest reduced fewer than 600 V-J features to roughly 13, which were used in a naive Bayes classifier (R e1071). The public sequencing data were trimmed at Q25 with fastp and processed into clonotypes with MiXCR by TCRdb, which kept only in-frame beta chains. Rows are unified per CDR3 protein, each entry keeping the most common DNA and genes. These V and J calls rely on TCRdb rather than the paper's analysis. For this sample the table gives under 350,000 distinct CDR3 sequences, of which approximately 15% were detected only once. The ten largest clones add up to 7.9% of the sample.

This sample is part of a study of T cells in Graves' hyperthyroidism and ophthalmopathy (dated by TCRdb to about 2019). Context from the whole study: Peripheral blood samples were taken at initial diagnosis, before any treatment was given. To identify distinguishing TCR V-J signatures, a discovery cohort of 90 to 100 patients was used, comprising 43 with Graves' ophthalmopathy and approximately 58 with stable Graves' hyperthyroidism. Whether ophthalmopathy could be predicted prospectively was tested in an independent validation cohort made up of 18 hyperthyroidism patients plus 17 patients who later progressed to ophthalmopathy. The 95 to 100 discovery patients were randomly divided into training and test sets at a 7:3 ratio. In six Graves' hyperthyroidism patients, the study also compared T-cell repertoires from thyroid tissue with T-cell repertoires from blood. Once sampling was done, hyperthyroidism patients were given methimazole at a starting dose of 30 mg daily, whereas ophthalmopathy patients were given high-dose intravenous methylprednisolone. The paper reports TCR Vbeta CDR3 sequencing of approximately 130 peripheral blood samples: some 44 ophthalmopathy, around 80 hyperthyroidism and approximately 17 progressor patients.

Study-wide findings and limitations: In validation, the model predicted progression to ophthalmopathy with approximately 70% sensitivity and about 72% specificity, a median of approximately 6.5 months before onset. A model built on a 13 V-J signature distinguished ophthalmopathy from stable hyperthyroidism, reaching around 87% sensitivity and 81.08% specificity in cross-validation and 80%/75% in testing. No statistical method was used to set the sample size in advance, and investigators knew the group allocation. Most expanded thyroid clonotypes (frequency above 0.001) were also detected in blood, a finding suggesting that blood repertoires may reflect thyroid immune responses.

V gives up 4 bases and J gives up 6 bases, and the segment between their germline ends measures 13 bases. The CDR3, cysteine through phenylalanine, is 14 amino acids long. Of the read, only the CDR3 DNA is kept; its 42 bases are in frame from base 1. CDR1 SNHLY and CDR2 FYNNEI are derived from the germline V gene. Source material: blood. The chain joins TRBV2 to TRBJ1-5; no D segment can be confidently identified. This receptor was obtained from a middle-aged woman with Graves' hyperthyroidism. In nucleotides, the sequence is TGTGCCAGCAGTGGCATGGGGAACAGTCAGCCCCAGCATTTT. Its amino acids are CASSGMGNSQPQHF.